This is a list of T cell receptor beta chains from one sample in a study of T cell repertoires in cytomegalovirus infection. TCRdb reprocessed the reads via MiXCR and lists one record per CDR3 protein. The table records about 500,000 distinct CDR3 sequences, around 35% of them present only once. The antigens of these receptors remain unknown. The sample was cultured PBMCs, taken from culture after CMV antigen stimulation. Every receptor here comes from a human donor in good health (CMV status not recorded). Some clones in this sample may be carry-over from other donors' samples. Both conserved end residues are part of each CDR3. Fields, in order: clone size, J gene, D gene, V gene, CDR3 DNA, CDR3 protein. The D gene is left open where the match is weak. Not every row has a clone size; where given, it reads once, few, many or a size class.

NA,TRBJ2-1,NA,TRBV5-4,TGTGCCAGCAGCCCGGAGATGGCGGCCTCCTACAATGAGCAGTTCTTC,CASSPEMAASYNEQFF
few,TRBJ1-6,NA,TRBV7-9,TGTGCCAGCAATCGGGGGGGGAGCTCCTATAATTCACCCCTCCACTTT,CASNRGGSSYNSPLHF
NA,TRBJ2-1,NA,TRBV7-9,TGTGCCAGCAGCCCGTTACCGGGTTGGCTAGCTGATAATTACAATGAGCAGTTCTTC,CASSPLPGWLADNYNEQFF
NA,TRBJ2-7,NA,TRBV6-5,TGTGCCAGCAGTTACTCTGGCGGTCGTGTTTCAGAGCAGTACTTC,CASSYSGGRVSEQYF
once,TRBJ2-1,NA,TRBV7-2,TGTGCCAGCAGCTTAACGGTTCCGACCTCCTACAATGAGCAGTTCTTC,CASSLTVPTSYNEQFF
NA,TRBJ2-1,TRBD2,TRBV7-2,TGTGCCAGCAGCTTAGTCGTCGCCCAGCGGGATTCCTACAATGAGCAGTTCTTC,CASSLVVAQRDSYNEQFF
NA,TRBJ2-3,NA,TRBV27,TGTGCCAGCAGTAGTGGGGTCGGCGTAGGTACGCAGTATTTT,CASSSGVGVGTQYF
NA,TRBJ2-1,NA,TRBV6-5,TGTGCCAGCAGTTACCAGCCTAGCCGACCTTACAATGAGCAGTTCTTC,CASSYQPSRPYNEQFF
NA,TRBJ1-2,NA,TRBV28,TGTGCCAGCAGTCACTCAGGGTACTATGGCTACACCTTC,CASSHSGYYGYTF
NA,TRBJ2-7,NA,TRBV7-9,TGTGCCAGCAGCCACGGACCCTACGAGCAGTACTTC,CASSHGPYEQYF
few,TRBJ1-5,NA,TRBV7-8,TGTGCCAGCAGCTCCCAACCCAGTTATCAGCCCCAGCATTTT,CASSSQPSYQPQHF
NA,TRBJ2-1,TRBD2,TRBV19,TGTGCCAGTGCGAGCGGGAGAGAATACAATGAGCAGTTCTTC,CASASGREYNEQFF
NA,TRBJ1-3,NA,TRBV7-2,TGTGCCAGCAGCCCCCAAAGGCAGTTCTCTGGAAACACCATATATTTT,CASSPQRQFSGNTIYF
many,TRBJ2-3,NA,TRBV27,TGTGCCAGCAGTTCGACCTTCCTCGGGTCAGATACGCAGTATTTT,CASSSTFLGSDTQYF
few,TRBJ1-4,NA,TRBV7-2,TGTGCCAGCAGCTTACGTAGGGGGTGGAATGAAAAACTGTTTTTT,CASSLRRGWNEKLFF
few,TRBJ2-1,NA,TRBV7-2,TGTGCCAGCAGCCCACGGGCGGGCAATGAGCAGTTCTTC,CASSPRAGNEQFF
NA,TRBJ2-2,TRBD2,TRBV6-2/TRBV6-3,TGTGCCAGCAGTCCCCGAGGGACTAGCGGGAGGGCGAGTAGTACCGGGGAGCTGTTTTTT,CASSPRGTSGRASSTGELFF
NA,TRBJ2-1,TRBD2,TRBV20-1,TGCAGTGCTAGAGACCCTAGCGGGGGCTCCTACAATGAGCAGTTCTTC,CSARDPSGGSYNEQFF
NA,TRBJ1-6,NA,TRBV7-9,TGTGCCAGCAGCTTACTACCTCTAGGGAATTCACCCCTCCACTTT,CASSLLPLGNSPLHF
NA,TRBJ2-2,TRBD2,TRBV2,TGTGCCAGCTTACCTAGCGGGGGTTCGAACACCGGGGAGCTGTTTTTT,CASLPSGGSNTGELFF
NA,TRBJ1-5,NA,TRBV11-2,TGTGCCAGCAGCTTAGGCGGGTCCACAGGTGAGCCCCAGCATTTT,CASSLGGSTGEPQHF
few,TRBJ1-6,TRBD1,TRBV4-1,TGCGCCAGCAGCCATGACTCCGGGACAGGGAATTCACCCCTCCACTTT,CASSHDSGTGNSPLHF
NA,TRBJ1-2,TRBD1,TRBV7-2,TGTGCCAGCAGCCACAGAGACAGGGGCCCCTATGGCTACACCTTC,CASSHRDRGPYGYTF
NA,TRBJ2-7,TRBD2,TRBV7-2,TGTGCCAGCAGCCTTAGCGGGAAGTACGCGCAGTACTTC,CASSLSGKYAQYF
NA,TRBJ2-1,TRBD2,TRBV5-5,TGTGCCAGCAGCTTGTTTCTCGCTAGCGGAGTATACAATGAGCAGTTCTTC,CASSLFLASGVYNEQFF
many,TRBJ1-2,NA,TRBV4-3,TGCGCCAGCAGCCAAGATGAACAGAGCGTTAACTATGGCTACACCTTC,CASSQDEQSVNYGYTF
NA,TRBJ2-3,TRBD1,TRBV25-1,TGTGCCAGCAGTGAACCCGCAGGGGGAAACACAGATACGCAGTATTTT,CASSEPAGGNTDTQYF
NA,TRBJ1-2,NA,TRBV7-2,TGTGCCAGCAGCTTAGATTCGGGGTCCGCCCGCTTC,CASSLDSGSARF
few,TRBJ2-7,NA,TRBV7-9,TGTGCCAGCAGCTTAGTCGTGGGCCTAACGGGGGAGCAGTACTTC,CASSLVVGLTGEQYF
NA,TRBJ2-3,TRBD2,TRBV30,TGTGCCTGGAGTACCCTAGCGGGTTTGACAGATACGCAGTATTTT,CAWSTLAGLTDTQYF
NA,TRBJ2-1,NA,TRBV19,TGTGCCAGTAGTCCAGACAGGAACTATGAGCAGTTCTTC,CASSPDRNYEQFF
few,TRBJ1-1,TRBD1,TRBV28,TGTGCCAGCACAACAGGGGTGCGCACTGAAGCTTTCTTT,CASTTGVRTEAFF
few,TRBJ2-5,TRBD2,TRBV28,TGTGCCAGCAGTTCATTTGGGCTAGCGGGAGAACTCCAAGAGACCCAGTACTTC,CASSSFGLAGELQETQYF
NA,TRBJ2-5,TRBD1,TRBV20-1,TGCAGTGCTACCGGGACAGAAGAGACCCAGTACTTC,CSATGTEETQYF